Presented here are 15 T cell receptor beta chains from one specimen sequenced in a study of blood T cell repertoires in COVID-19 (dated by TCRdb to about 2020). Library construction relied on the immunoSEQ multiplex PCR assay. TCRdb limited this immuneACCESS table to in-frame rearrangements with V and J called. A share of clones is missing; checked studies link under half to unresolved V genes, and the rest is unexplained. The sample table lists 70,000 to 90,000 clones, around 89% of them with a count of one. The ten largest account for 1.2% of the sample. The material sequenced was PBMCs or T cells enriched from blood (not recorded which). The receptors originated from a woman aged 50 to 60 with acute COVID-19.

This chain joins TRBV6-5 and TRBJ1-2, with 9 bases identical to TRBD1. From germline, CDR1 is MNHEY and CDR2 SVGAGI. The CDR3 length is 15 residues. Trimming removed 2 bases from V and 4 bases from J; junction bases left unmatched: 5. CDR3 DNA sequence: TGTGCCAGCAGTTACGCCGCGACAGGGGGCTATGGCTACACCTTC. Protein sequence: CASSYAATGGYGYTF.

The chain uses TRBV18 and TRBJ1-5, with a tentative D call TRBD1 (6 bases). V was clipped by 4 bases and J by 4 bases, with 14 bases between them. This CDR3 region has 15 residues. Germline V lookup: CDR1 KGHSH, CDR2 LQKENI. DNA for the CDR3: TGTGCCAGCTCACTGAGAGAAACAGGGAATCAGCCCCAGCATTTT. It is translated as CASSLRETGNQPQHF.

The V and J genes are TRBV25-1 and TRBJ1-2; the match to TRBD1 covers 8 bases. The CDR3 is made up of 13 amino acids. Germline V CDR1 and CDR2: MGHDK, SYGVNS. With 6 bases clipped from V and 8 bases from J, the junction kept 8 bases outside the gene matches. The CDR3 DNA reads TGTGCCAGCAGCGACAGGGGAGGAGAGGGCTACACCTTC. Protein: CASSDRGGEGYTF.

The rearrangement uses TRBV12-3 or TRBV12-4 and TRBJ1-1, with D uncertain. This CDR3 region has 13 residues. Trimming pared 3 bases from V and 7 bases from J, leaving 12 bases between. The CDR3, as DNA: TGTGCCAGCAGTTTTTGGCGCGACAATGAAGCTTTCTTT. Encoded protein: CASSFWRDNEAFF.

The J gene is TRBJ1-6, the V gene TRBV25-1; TRBD1 might be the D (5 bases). The CDR3 contains 15 residues. Per the germline V gene, CDR1 is MGHDK and CDR2 is SYGVNS. V gave up 4 bases and J gave up 9 bases, with 16 bases separating them. The CDR3 protein is CASSAYGTVRSPLHF. The DNA of the CDR3 is TGTGCCAGCAGTGCATACGGGACTGTTCGTTCACCCCTCCACTTT. Full variable domain (outside the CDR3, taken from reference TRBV25-1 and TRBJ1-6): EADIYQTPRYLVIGTGKKITLECSQTMGHDKMYWYQQDPGMELHLIHYSYGVNSTEKGDLSSESTVSRIRTEHFPLTLESARPSHTSQYLCASSAYGTVRSPLHFGNGTRLTVT.

The chain employs TRBV2 and TRBJ2-1, with TRBD2 as a possible D gene (5 bases). V was clipped by 3 bases and J by 7 bases, with 13 bases between them. The germline gives CDR1 SNHLY, CDR2 FYNNEI. The CDR3 loop spans 14 amino acids. CDR3 DNA: TGTGCCAGCAGTGAGGTTTCTAGCCTAAATGAGCAGTTCTTC. Translated: CASSEVSSLNEQFF.

V usage is TRBV4-1 and J usage is TRBJ2-3; D unresolved. Germline assignment: CDR1 MGHRA and CDR2 YSYEKL. V was cut by 1 base and J by 3 bases, with 14 bases left in between. The CDR3 covers 16 residues. CDR3 region: CASSQVGGSGTDTQYF. DNA for the CDR3: TGCGCCAGCAGCCAAGTCGGTGGATCGGGTACAGATACGCAGTATTTT.

The V and J genes are TRBV3-1 (or the pseudogene TRBV3-2) and TRBJ1-1; no definite D call. Germline values: CDR1 LGHDT, CDR2 YNNKEL (reference sequence). Trimming cost V 0 bases and J 4 bases, with 15 bases left between them. The CDR3 totals 16 residues. The CDR3 DNA reads TGTGCCAGCAGCCAAGATCTCACAGACCTGGGCACTGAAGCTTTCTTT. It translates to CASSQDLTDLGTEAFF.

This clone occurred a few times. The chain combines TRBV2 with TRBJ2-7; 12 bases line up with TRBD2. V shed 9 bases and J 3 bases; nucleotides not matched to a gene: 3. This CDR3 has 13 residues. Germline assignment: CDR1 SNHLY and CDR2 FYNNEI. The CDR3 DNA reads as TGTGCCAGATCGGGACTAGCGGGCTACGAGCAGTACTTC. Its protein product is CARSGLAGYEQYF.

This rearrangement joins TRBV3-1 (or the pseudogene TRBV3-2) to TRBJ2-1; TRBD2 agrees at 8 bases. The ends lost 1 base at V and 9 bases at J; junction bases unmatched: 5. CDR1 is LGHDT and CDR2 is YNNKEL in the germline V gene (reference sequence). This CDR3 spans 14 amino acids. CDR3 DNA: TGTGCCAGCAGCCAAGCCGGGACTAGTTCTGAGCAGTTCTTC. It codes for CASSQAGTSSEQFF.

This clone has only one observation. The rearrangement links TRBV9 to TRBJ2-1, with 9 bases aligning to TRBD2. CDR3 size: 16 residues. Trimming took 0 bases from V and 9 from J; bases not matched to a gene: 10. Germline CDR1 and CDR2: SGDLS and YYNGEE. This CDR3 is CASSVGLVAGVGEQFF. As DNA, the CDR3 is TGTGCCAGCAGCGTAGGCTTGGTAGCGGGAGTCGGTGAGCAGTTCTTC.

This chain links TRBV5-1 with TRBJ1-3; D uncertain. The germline V gene has CDR1 SGHRS and CDR2 YFSETQ. This CDR3 region has 15 residues. The V and J ends lost 0 bases and 2 bases respectively, with 9 bases between them. This chain's CDR3 is CASSLGSTTGNTIYF. DNA of the CDR3: TGCGCCAGCAGCTTGGGATCGACAACTGGAAACACCATATATTTT.

The chain recombines TRBV18 with TRBJ2-7; 7 nucleotides match TRBD1. Trimming at V came to 3 bases and at J to 7 bases, leaving 9 bases not matched to a gene. In germline, CDR1 is KGHSH, CDR2 LQKENI. CDR3 length: 14 amino acids. CDR3 DNA: TGTGCCAGCTCACCGAAGACAGGGCTCCAAGAGCAGTACTTC. As protein: CASSPKTGLQEQYF.

The chain is built from TRBV6-5 and TRBJ1-2; D gene unclear. The CDR3 is 14 residues long. The V end lost 7 bases, the J end lost 8 bases, and 20 bases lay between the germline ends. The germline CDR1 and CDR2 sequences are MNHEY and SVGAGI. In DNA, the CDR3 is TGTGCCAGCACCCGAACCCAGACGGAGGCCGGCTACACCTTC. It encodes CASTRTQTEAGYTF.

The V gene is TRBV11-2, the J gene TRBJ2-7; a possible D gene is TRBD1 (6 bases). Germline CDR1 reads SGHAT; CDR2 reads FQNNGV. This CDR3 region has 13 residues. The V end lost 4 bases, the J end lost 2 bases, and 9 bases lay between the germline ends. The CDR3 region has the DNA TGTGCCAGCAGCTGGGGACAAGCCTACGAGCAGTACTTC. Translating gives CASSWGQAYEQYF.